The clone carrying this TCR beta chain has only a few counts. This sample was included in a study of regulatory T cells in long-lasting Graves disease. Construction of TCR beta libraries relied on iRepertoire HTBI primers and on Arm-PCR targeting CDR3 regions. TCRdb passed the multiplex PCR reads through MiXCR, listing each CDR3 protein once. The sample has 350,000 to 500,000 distinct CDR3 sequences, 12% to 15% seen once. Sample time point: newly diagnosed GD, antithyroid drugs for less than 3 months. Researchers made the TCR library from RNA that was extracted from PBMCs. Clinicians diagnosed Graves' disease using American Thyroid Association guidelines. Patient provenance is recorded as an endocrinology department in Xi'an, China. The CDR3 contains 14 residues. The germline gives CDR1 MNHEY, CDR2 SMNVEV (reference sequence). V shed 2 bases and J shed 5 bases, with 9 bases lying between them. Separately, the same data were catalogued under a study of T cells in Graves' hyperthyroidism and ophthalmopathy.

The clonotype comes from a woman in her 50s with Graves disease. The chain is built from TRBV27 and TRBJ2-2, with D possibly TRBD1 on 5 matching bases. The source material was peripheral blood mononuclear cells (PBMCs), sampled at new diagnosis, from a patient treated with antithyroid drugs. The CDR3 DNA reads as TGTGCCAGCAGTTTAGCGAGGACAACCGGGGAGCTGTTTTTT. Its protein product is CASSLARTTGELFF.